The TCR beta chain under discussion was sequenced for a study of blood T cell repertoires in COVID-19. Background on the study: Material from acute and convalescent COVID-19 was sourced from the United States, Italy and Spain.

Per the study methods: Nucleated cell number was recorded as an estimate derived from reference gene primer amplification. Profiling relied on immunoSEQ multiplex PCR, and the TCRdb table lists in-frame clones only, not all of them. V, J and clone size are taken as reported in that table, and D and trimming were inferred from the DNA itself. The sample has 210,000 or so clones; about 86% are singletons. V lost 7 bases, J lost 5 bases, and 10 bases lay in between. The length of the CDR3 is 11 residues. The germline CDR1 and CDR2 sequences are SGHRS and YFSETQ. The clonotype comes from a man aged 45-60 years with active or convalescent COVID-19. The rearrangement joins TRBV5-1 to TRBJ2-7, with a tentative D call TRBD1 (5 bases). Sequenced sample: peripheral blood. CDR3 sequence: CASGSRDEQYF. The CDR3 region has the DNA TGCGCCAGCGGTTCCAGGGACGAGCAGTACTTC.